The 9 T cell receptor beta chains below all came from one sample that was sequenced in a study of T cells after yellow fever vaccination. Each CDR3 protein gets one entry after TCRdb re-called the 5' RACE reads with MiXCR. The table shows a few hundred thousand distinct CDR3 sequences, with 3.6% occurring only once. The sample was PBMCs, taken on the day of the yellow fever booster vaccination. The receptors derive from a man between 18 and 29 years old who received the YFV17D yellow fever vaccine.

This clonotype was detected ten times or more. The CDR3, as DNA: TGCAGTGGGGACAGCCTCTACGAGCAGTACGTC. Translation: CSGDSLYEQYV. V usage is TRBV20-1 and J usage is TRBJ2-7; 7 bases are a match to TRBD1. The trim removed 7 bases at V and 3 bases at J, leaving 3 bases unmatched. The CDR3 loop spans 11 amino acids. Germline V gene data show CDR1 as DFQATT and CDR2 as SNEGSKA (reference sequence).

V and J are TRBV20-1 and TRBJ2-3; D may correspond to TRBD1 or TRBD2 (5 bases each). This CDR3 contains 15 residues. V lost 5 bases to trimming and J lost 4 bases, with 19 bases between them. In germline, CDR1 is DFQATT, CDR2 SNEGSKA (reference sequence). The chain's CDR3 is CSARNYRTGSDTQYF. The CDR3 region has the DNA TGCAGTGCTCGAAACTACAGGACGGGATCAGATACGCAGTATTTT.

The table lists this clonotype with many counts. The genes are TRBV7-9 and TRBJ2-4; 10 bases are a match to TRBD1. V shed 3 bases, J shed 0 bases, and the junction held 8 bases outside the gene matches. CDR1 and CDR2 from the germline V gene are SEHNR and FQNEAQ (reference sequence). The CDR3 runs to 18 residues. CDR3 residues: CASSFGQGDPIAKNIQYF. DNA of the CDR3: TGTGCCAGCAGCTTCGGACAGGGGGACCCAATAGCCAAAAACATTCAGTACTTC.

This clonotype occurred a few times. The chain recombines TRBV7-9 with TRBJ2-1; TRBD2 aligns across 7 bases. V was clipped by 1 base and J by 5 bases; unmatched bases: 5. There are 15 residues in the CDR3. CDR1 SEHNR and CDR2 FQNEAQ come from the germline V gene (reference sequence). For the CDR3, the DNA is TGTGCCAGCAGCTTAGTGGGGGGGACCAACAATGAGCAGTTCTTC. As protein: CASSLVGGTNNEQFF.

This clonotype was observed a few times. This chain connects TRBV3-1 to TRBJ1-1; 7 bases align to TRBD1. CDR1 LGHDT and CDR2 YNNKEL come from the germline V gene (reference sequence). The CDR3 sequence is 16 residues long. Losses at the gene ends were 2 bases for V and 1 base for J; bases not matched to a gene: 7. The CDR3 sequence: CASSQQRDSGNTEAFF. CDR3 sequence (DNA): TGTGCCAGCAGCCAACAAAGGGACAGTGGGAACACTGAAGCTTTCTTT.

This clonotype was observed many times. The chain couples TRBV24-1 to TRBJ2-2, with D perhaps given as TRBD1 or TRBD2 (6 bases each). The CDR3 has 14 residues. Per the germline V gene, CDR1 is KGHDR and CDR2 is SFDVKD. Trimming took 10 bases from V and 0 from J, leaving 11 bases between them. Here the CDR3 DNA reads TGTGCCACGGAGGGGGACGCGAACACCGGGGAGCTGTTTTTT. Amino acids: CATEGDANTGELFF.

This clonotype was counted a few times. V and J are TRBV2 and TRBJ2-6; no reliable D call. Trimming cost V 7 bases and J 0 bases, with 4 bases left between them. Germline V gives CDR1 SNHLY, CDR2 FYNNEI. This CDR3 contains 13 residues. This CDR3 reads CASKTSGANVLTF. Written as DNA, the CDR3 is TGTGCCAGCAAAACCTCTGGGGCCAACGTCCTGACTTTC.

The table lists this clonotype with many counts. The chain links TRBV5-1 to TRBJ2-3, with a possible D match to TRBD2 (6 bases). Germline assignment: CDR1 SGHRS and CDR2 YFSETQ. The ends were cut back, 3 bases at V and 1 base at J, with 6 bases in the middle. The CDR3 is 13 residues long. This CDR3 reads CASSSGGTDTQYF. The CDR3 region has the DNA TGCGCCAGCAGCTCGGGGGGCACAGATACGCAGTATTTT.

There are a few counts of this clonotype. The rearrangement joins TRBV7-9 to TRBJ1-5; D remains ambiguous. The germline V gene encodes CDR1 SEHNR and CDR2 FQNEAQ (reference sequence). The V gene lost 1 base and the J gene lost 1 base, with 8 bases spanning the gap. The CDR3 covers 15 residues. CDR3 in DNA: TGTGCCAGCAGCTTAGGGGCCAGCAGCAATCAGCCCCAGCATTTT. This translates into CASSLGASSNQPQHF.